Below are 5 T cell receptor beta chains sequenced from a single sample in a study of shared clonotypes between healthy human individuals. The method was immunoSEQ multiplex PCR; TCRdb's version includes in-frame clones alone and lacks a portion of them. The sample records under 1,900,000 clones, around 98.5% being singletons. The sample consisted of naive CD4+ T cells sorted from blood. Subset given: CD45RA+ positively selected. These receptors all stem from a man between 25 and 39 years old in good health.

This chain joins TRBV7-9 and TRBJ2-1; 8 nucleotides agree with TRBD1. The CDR3 contains 18 residues. V shed 0 bases and J 0 bases; nucleotides not matched to a gene: 7. Germline V gene data show CDR1 as SEHNR and CDR2 as FQNEAQ (reference sequence). CDR3 sequence reads: CASSLAWAGTGSYNEQFF. In DNA, the CDR3 is TGTGCCAGCAGCTTAGCGTGGGCCGGGACAGGCTCCTACAATGAGCAGTTCTTC.

The V gene is TRBV18, the J gene TRBJ2-3, with D unresolved. The CDR3 extends over 14 amino acids. Germline lookup yields CDR1 KGHSH and CDR2 LQKENI. The V end lost 1 base, the J end lost 2 bases, and 7 bases lay between the germline ends. CDR3 in DNA: TGTGCCAGCTCACCACAAGCCCCCACAGATACGCAGTATTTT. It yields the protein CASSPQAPTDTQYF.

The chain links TRBV9 to TRBJ1-3, with TRBD1 matching 8 bases. This CDR3 contains 16 residues. Germline V gene sequence: CDR1 SGDLS, CDR2 YYNGEE. V lost 3 bases and J lost 4; bases outside the gene matches: 9. The CDR3 DNA reads as TGTGCCAGCAGCGCCCTCTCCTGGGACAGGGGAAACACCATATATTTT. It yields the protein CASSALSWDRGNTIYF.

The chain recombines TRBV4-3 with TRBJ2-7; either TRBD1 or TRBD2 may supply D (5 bases each). Germline-derived CDR1 and CDR2 are LGHNA and YSLEER. The germline V and J ends were trimmed by 3 bases and 3 bases, with 18 bases remaining between them. The CDR3 covers 16 residues. The CDR3 bases are TGCGCCAGCAGCCAGACGCCCGGGACCGCAAACTACGAGCAGTACTTC. Translated, it gives CASSQTPGTANYEQYF.

J is TRBJ2-7 and V is TRBV6-1; weak D call: TRBD2 (6 bases). The CDR3 sequence is 15 residues long. V was trimmed by 6 bases and J by 4 bases, leaving 19 bases between them. The V gene's germline CDR1 is MNHNS and CDR2 SASEGT. The CDR3 coding sequence is TGTGCCAGCAGAAGACCGGGGGTCAGCCGGTACGAGCAGTACTTC. It translates to CASRRPGVSRYEQYF.